The rows below give T cell receptor beta chains drawn from one sample of a study of cytotoxic CD8 clonotypes in ibrutinib-treated CLL. The assay was immunoSEQ multiplex PCR, and TCRdb's table has in-frame clones only and misses some. The sample lists hundreds of thousands of clones, 60% to 75% occurring once. The sample was PBMCs, taken after 24 months of ibrutinib treatment. All receptors come from a human donor with chronic lymphocytic leukemia. Each CDR3 is given with its conserved first and last residue. A D gene is named only where the DNA matches it firmly. Rows give clone size only sometimes, using once, few, many, or a class for an expanded clone.

v_call,clone_size,d_call,j_call,cdr3_aa,cdr3_nt
TRBV2,NA,NA,TRBJ1-2,CASMKPDGFYGYTF,TGTGCCAGCATGAAGCCGGACGGATTCTATGGCTACACCTTC
TRBV6-5,NA,NA,TRBJ2-2,CASSLGASTGELFF,TGTGCCAGCAGCCTGGGCGCGAGCACCGGGGAGCTGTTTTTT
TRBV29-1,NA,TRBD1,TRBJ2-1,CSVEGTGGRSVSYNEQFF,TGCAGCGTTGAAGGGACAGGGGGCCGTTCGGTCTCCTACAATGAGCAGTTCTTC
TRBV29-1,NA,TRBD1,TRBJ2-1,CSVEKGQTSYNEQFF,TGCAGCGTTGAAAAGGGACAGACCTCCTACAATGAGCAGTTCTTC
TRBV28,NA,NA,TRBJ1-4,CASNGLRATNEKLFF,TGTGCCAGCAACGGGCTTAGGGCAACTAATGAAAAACTGTTTTTT
TRBV6-6,NA,NA,TRBJ2-2,CASSQSYTGELFF,TGTGCCAGCAGTCAGAGCTACACCGGGGAGCTGTTTTTT
TRBV5-1,NA,NA,TRBJ2-1,CASSPSSTYNEQFF,TGCGCCAGCAGCCCGAGCAGTACCTACAATGAGCAGTTCTTC
TRBV7-2,NA,NA,TRBJ2-7,CASSLDRVRSSYEQYF,TGTGCCAGCAGCTTAGATCGCGTAAGGAGCTCCTACGAGCAGTACTTC
TRBV16,NA,NA,TRBJ1-2,CASSQRDRSYGYTF,TGTGCCAGCAGCCAGAGGGACCGGAGCTATGGCTACACCTTC
TRBV27,NA,NA,TRBJ2-7,CASSFGRGLFREQYF,TGTGCCAGCAGTTTTGGCAGGGGCCTCTTCCGCGAGCAGTACTTC
TRBV4-3,NA,TRBD2,TRBJ2-3,CASSQDTSGTSGLTDTQYF,TGCGCCAGCAGCCAAGATACGTCCGGGACTAGCGGTCTAACAGATACGCAGTATTTT
TRBV19,NA,TRBD2,TRBJ2-3,CASSSGLAGGPGTDTQYF,TGTGCCAGTAGTTCAGGACTAGCGGGAGGGCCGGGGACAGATACGCAGTATTTT
TRBV18,once,TRBD1,TRBJ1-2,CASSLDRTGIYGYTF,TGTGCCAGCTCACTGGACCGGACAGGGATCTATGGCTACACCTTC
TRBV29-1,NA,TRBD1,TRBJ2-5,CSVGGRQGLGETQYF,TGCAGCGTTGGGGGGAGACAGGGCCTAGGGGAGACCCAGTACTTC
TRBV20-1,NA,NA,TRBJ2-1,CSASPNEQFF,TGCAGTGCCAGTCCCAATGAGCAGTTCTTC
TRBV27,NA,NA,TRBJ2-2,CASSFRNAGELFF,TGTGCCAGCAGTTTCAGGAATGCCGGGGAGCTGTTTTTT
TRBV13,NA,NA,TRBJ2-7,CASSSPKEPQNF,TGTGCCAGCAGCTCCCCTAAGGAACCCCAGAACTTC
TRBV28,NA,NA,TRBJ1-4,CASSPVRGRVGEKLFF,TGTGCCAGCAGTCCTGTGCGGGGCAGGGTAGGGGAAAAACTGTTTTTT
TRBV15,NA,NA,TRBJ1-3,CATSRDRQGGNTIYF,TGTGCCACCAGCAGAGATCGGCAGGGCGGAAACACCATATATTTT
TRBV6-5,NA,NA,TRBJ2-7,CASSLDIDYEQYF,TGTGCCAGCAGTTTGGACATTGACTACGAGCAGTACTTC
TRBV6-5,NA,TRBD1,TRBJ2-7,CASSLTGTVYEQYF,TGTGCCAGCAGCTTGACAGGGACGGTCTACGAGCAGTACTTC
TRBV7-9,NA,NA,TRBJ2-7,CASSPTGTEQYF,TGTGCCAGCAGCCCAACAGGGACCGAGCAGTACTTC
TRBV10-3,NA,TRBD1,TRBJ2-7,CAVTGTGTYEQYF,TGTGCCGTCACCGGGACAGGGACCTACGAGCAGTACTTC
TRBV10-3,NA,NA,TRBJ1-1,CAISSLDDGNTEAFF,TGTGCCATCAGTTCCTTAGATGACGGAAACACTGAAGCTTTCTTT
TRBV5-8,NA,TRBD2,TRBJ2-5,CASSLVSGRRVETQYF,TGTGCCAGCAGCTTGGTTAGCGGGAGGCGGGTAGAGACCCAGTACTTC
TRBV11-2,NA,TRBD1,TRBJ1-1,CASSSPGTGGRKDTEAFF,TGTGCCAGCAGCTCACCCGGGACAGGGGGGAGGAAGGACACTGAAGCTTTCTTT
TRBV6-6,NA,NA,TRBJ1-2,CASSRATRVHYGYTF,TGTGCCAGCAGCAGGGCCACCAGGGTTCACTATGGCTACACCTTC
TRBV6-5,NA,NA,TRBJ2-7,CASSHTIRNYEQYF,TGTGCCAGCAGTCATACGATTCGGAACTACGAGCAGTACTTC
TRBV9,NA,TRBD2,TRBJ2-4,CASSPGLAGGSENIQYF,TGTGCCAGCAGCCCGGGACTAGCGGGAGGGTCCGAAAACATTCAGTACTTC
TRBV14,NA,NA,TRBJ1-4,CASSHVGEKLFF,TGTGCCAGCAGCCATGTGGGTGAAAAACTGTTTTTT
TRBV25-1,few,TRBD1,TRBJ1-2,CASSEYDRGYGYTF,TGTGCCAGCAGTGAATACGACAGGGGGTATGGCTACACCTTC
TRBV19,NA,NA,TRBJ1-5,CATQGPGNSNQPQHF,TGTGCCACCCAAGGGCCAGGAAATAGCAATCAGCCCCAGCATTTT
TRBV6-5,few,NA,TRBJ2-5,CASSYMLSQETQYF,TGTGCCAGCAGTTACATGTTGAGCCAAGAGACCCAGTACTTC
TRBV9,NA,NA,TRBJ2-1,CASSVDGEAYNEQFF,TGTGCCAGCAGCGTAGATGGGGAGGCCTACAATGAGCAGTTCTTC
TRBV18,NA,TRBD1,TRBJ1-1,CASSRSDRGVPEAFF,TGTGCCAGCTCCCGGTCGGACAGGGGAGTTCCTGAAGCTTTCTTT
TRBV7-2,NA,TRBD1,TRBJ1-2,CASSSGTGASYGYTF,TGTGCCAGCAGCTCTGGGACAGGGGCCTCGTATGGCTACACCTTC
TRBV2,few,NA,TRBJ2-7,CASSASQGLNEQYF,TGTGCCAGCAGTGCTTCGCAGGGTCTGAACGAGCAGTACTTC
TRBV27,NA,NA,TRBJ1-5,CASSLWQGPNQPQHF,TGTGCCAGCAGTTTGTGGCAGGGCCCCAATCAGCCCCAGCATTTT
TRBV25-1,NA,NA,TRBJ2-6,CASSETIRRDSGANVLTF,TGTGCCAGCAGTGAAACAATTCGACGGGACTCTGGGGCCAACGTCCTGACTTTC
TRBV19,NA,NA,TRBJ2-5,CASSQQGQETQYF,TGTGCCAGCTCACAGCAGGGACAAGAGACCCAGTACTTC
TRBV10-3,NA,NA,TRBJ1-1,CAISDPREASTEAFF,TGTGCCATCAGTGATCCCAGGGAAGCGAGCACTGAAGCTTTCTTT
TRBV5-6,once,NA,TRBJ2-5,CASSQKRRESVRQETQYF,TGTGCCAGCAGCCAGAAGAGAAGGGAGTCAGTGCGACAAGAGACCCAGTACTTC
TRBV27,NA,TRBD1,TRBJ1-2,CASSLSQGAFYGYTF,TGTGCCAGCAGTTTAAGTCAGGGGGCCTTCTATGGCTACACCTTC
TRBV9,NA,NA,TRBJ2-1,CASSVELNEQFF,TGTGCCAGCAGCGTAGAACTCAATGAGCAGTTCTTC
TRBV29-1,NA,NA,TRBJ1-1,CSVVDMNTEAFF,TGCAGCGTTGTAGATATGAACACTGAAGCTTTCTTT
TRBV9,NA,NA,TRBJ2-7,CASSPGGTGFPYEQYF,TGTGCCAGCAGCCCAGGCGGAACAGGTTTCCCCTACGAGCAGTACTTC
TRBV5-1,NA,TRBD1,TRBJ2-1,CASRLGQGNEQFF,TGCGCCAGCCGCTTGGGACAGGGTAATGAGCAGTTCTTC
TRBV28,NA,NA,TRBJ1-1,CASSLIQGMNTEAFF,TGTGCCAGCAGTTTAATTCAGGGTATGAACACTGAAGCTTTCTTT
TRBV20-1,NA,NA,TRBJ2-1,CSARYLGEQFF,TGCAGTGCTAGATACTTGGGTGAGCAGTTCTTC
TRBV7-9,NA,NA,TRBJ1-3,CASSSPGNTIYF,TGTGCCAGCAGCTCACCCGGAAACACCATATATTTT
TRBV6-1,NA,NA,TRBJ1-1,CASSGNTEAFF,TGTGCCAGCAGTGGGAACACTGAAGCTTTCTTT
TRBV27,NA,NA,TRBJ2-7,CASSLGAGNEQYF,TGTGCCAGCAGTTTAGGGGCAGGGAACGAGCAGTACTTC